Below are 31 T cell receptor beta chains sequenced from a single sample in a study of cytomegalovirus exposure and HLA in healthy donors. Amplification used 60 Vbeta primers and 13 Jbeta primers. Assay: immunoSEQ multiplex PCR; the TCRdb copy retains only in-frame clones and omits some. Counted here are around 120,000 clones, approximately 80% occurring once; the ten biggest clones make up 0.6% to 0.7%. The sample was PBMCs. The receptor set was obtained from a man younger than 35 in good health and CMV-seronegative.

The V and J genes are TRBV15 and TRBJ2-1; TRBD1 might be the D (5 bases). V was trimmed by 5 bases and J by 2 bases, leaving 13 bases between them. Germline V gene sequence: CDR1 LNHNV, CDR2 YYDKDF (reference sequence). The CDR3 spans 15 residues. CDR3 nucleotide sequence: TGTGCCACCAGCCAGGGCACGCTCGCCTACAATGAGCAGTTCTTC. This encodes CATSQGTLAYNEQFF.

The rearrangement links TRBV4-2 to TRBJ1-3; the match to TRBD1 covers 12 bases. Germline values: CDR1 LGHNA, CDR2 YNFKEQ. This CDR3 is 19 amino acids long. The trim removed 2 bases at V and 0 bases at J, leaving 8 bases unmatched. The DNA of the CDR3 is TGTGCCAGCAGCCAACTCGGGGGGACAGGGGGCAACTCTGGAAACACCATATATTTT. This translates into CASSQLGGTGGNSGNTIYF.

This rearrangement joins TRBV4-2 to TRBJ2-1, with TRBD2 identical over 13 bases. Germline assignment: CDR1 LGHNA and CDR2 YNFKEQ. This CDR3 has 15 amino acids. Losses at the gene ends were 4 bases for V and 6 bases for J; bases not matched to a gene: 3. CDR3: CASSPTSGGGNEQFF. As DNA, the CDR3 is TGTGCCAGCAGCCCCACTAGCGGGGGGGGCAATGAGCAGTTCTTC.

V and J are TRBV19 and TRBJ1-1; the D is unclear. The ends were cut back, 7 bases at V and 5 bases at J, with 20 bases in the middle. Germline CDR1 LNHDA, CDR2 SQIVND (reference sequence). The CDR3 sequence is 15 residues long. CDR3 in DNA: TGTGCCAGTACGCGGGAGGTCTATGCGAGGACTGAAGCTTTCTTT. Its translation is CASTREVYARTEAFF.

The V call is TRBV29-1, the J call TRBJ2-7; no definite D call. Per germline, CDR1 SQVTM and CDR2 ANQGSEA. The CDR3 runs 15 residues. V lost 3 bases and J 0 bases, leaving 15 bases between the germline ends. This CDR3 is CSVEAVADSSYEQYF. As DNA, the CDR3 is TGCAGCGTTGAGGCGGTAGCTGATAGCTCCTACGAGCAGTACTTC.

This sequence joins TRBV27 and TRBJ1-5; 7 nucleotides agree with TRBD1. Germline CDR1 reads MNHEY; CDR2 reads SMNVEV (reference sequence). This CDR3 is 15 amino acids long. Trimming cost V 5 bases and J 4 bases; bases outside gene matches: 8. CDR3 sequence reads: CASSPMTGRNQPQHF. The DNA of the CDR3 is TGTGCCAGCAGTCCAATGACAGGGAGAAATCAGCCCCAGCATTTT.

This clone was seen only once. The chain links TRBV9 to TRBJ1-5; a weak D match, TRBD1 (5 bases). The CDR3 sequence is 14 residues long. Trimming removed 0 bases at V and 7 bases at J, with 11 bases between. Germline V lookup: CDR1 SGDLS, CDR2 YYNGEE. Written as DNA, the CDR3 is TGTGCCAGCAGCGTAGAGTGGGGGGTCCAGCCCCAGCATTTT. It encodes CASSVEWGVQPQHF.

The chain is built from TRBV10-3 and TRBJ1-5; D ambiguous. The CDR3 has 13 residues. Germline CDR1 reads ENHRY; CDR2 reads SYGVKD. Trimming removed 5 bases at V and 7 bases at J, with 12 bases between. This CDR3 reads CAISLGTGQPQHF. CDR3 bases: TGTGCCATCAGTCTGGGAACGGGGCAGCCCCAGCATTTT.

V usage is TRBV6-5 and J usage is TRBJ2-5, with TRBD1 matching over 7 bases. Germline CDR1 reads MNHEY; CDR2 reads SVGAGI. The V and J ends lost 4 bases and 5 bases, in that order; junction bases with no gene match: 7. The CDR3 has 14 residues. CDR3 in amino acids: CASSSFGRGETQYF. In DNA form, the CDR3 reads TGTGCCAGCAGTTCTTTTGGCAGGGGGGAGACCCAGTACTTC.

The genes are TRBV7-8 and TRBJ1-1; 7 bases align to TRBD1. In germline, CDR1 is SGHVS, CDR2 FQNEAQ. This CDR3 contains 14 residues. V gave up 8 bases and J gave up 0 bases; unmatched junction bases: 6. The CDR3 DNA reads as TGTGCCAGCCGAAGGGACAGATTGAACACTGAAGCTTTCTTT. Translation gives CASRRDRLNTEAFF.

The V gene is TRBV4-2, the J gene TRBJ2-4, with 7 nucleotides matching TRBD1. The CDR3 runs 11 residues. V was pared by 2 bases and J by 16 bases, with 5 bases of the junction left unmatched. CDR1 is LGHNA and CDR2 is YNFKEQ in the germline V gene. In nucleotides, the CDR3 is TGTGCCAGCAGCCAAAAGGGGGCCTGTTACTTC. This gives the protein CASSQKGACYF.

V usage is TRBV15 and J usage is TRBJ1-5, with TRBD1 matching 8 bases. Germline V gives CDR1 LNHNV, CDR2 YYDKDF (reference sequence). The CDR3 is made up of 16 amino acids. Trimming took 2 bases from V and 5 from J; bases not matched to a gene: 8. CDR3 sequence: CATSRNPTGEYQPQHF. The CDR3 DNA follows: TGTGCCACCAGCAGAAACCCGACAGGGGAGTATCAGCCCCAGCATTTT.

This chain links TRBV27 with TRBJ2-7, with 8 positions matching TRBD2. Germline V lookup: CDR1 MNHEY, CDR2 SMNVEV (reference sequence). The junction had 9 bases not matched to a gene; V was cut back by 5 bases and J by 6 bases. CDR3 length equals 14 residues. The CDR3 bases are TGTGCCAGCAGTACCACTCAGCGGGGGTCCGAGCAGTACTTC. Its protein product is CASSTTQRGSEQYF.

The rearrangement uses TRBV10-3 and TRBJ1-2; no clear D gene. The CDR3 covers 12 residues. The V and J ends lost 11 bases and 0 bases respectively, with 10 bases between them. Germline-derived CDR1 and CDR2 are ENHRY and SYGVKD. The CDR3 nucleotides read TGTGCCGTACAGATTCCTAACTATGGCTACACCTTC. This translates into CAVQIPNYGYTF.

J is TRBJ2-1 and V is TRBV9; 7 nucleotides agree with TRBD1. Germline loops: CDR1 SGDLS, CDR2 YYNGEE. Trimming cost V 2 bases and J 5 bases; bases outside gene matches: 7. The CDR3 is 15 residues long. In DNA, the CDR3 is TGTGCCAGCAGCGTCACCGGGACAGCCGACAATGAGCAGTTCTTC. This encodes CASSVTGTADNEQFF.

The V call is TRBV19, the J call TRBJ2-2; possible D gene TRBD1, 6 bases. V was pared by 4 bases and J by 8 bases, with 11 bases between. Germline values: CDR1 LNHDA, CDR2 SQIVND (reference sequence). The CDR3 totals 13 residues. The CDR3 spells CASSSGGLGELFF. CDR3 coding DNA: TGTGCCAGTAGTAGTGGGGGCCTGGGGGAGCTGTTTTTT.

The chain links TRBV9 to TRBJ2-4, with a possible D match to TRBD1 (5 bases). Germline V gene lookup returns CDR1 SGDLS and CDR2 YYNGEE. The CDR3 is made up of 15 amino acids. V shed 3 bases and J shed 2 bases, with 12 bases lying between them. In DNA form, the CDR3 reads TGTGCCAGCAGCGCAAACCAGGGCCCCAAAAACATTCAGTACTTC. This codes for CASSANQGPKNIQYF.

This chain joins TRBV7-9 and TRBJ1-1; the D gene is possibly TRBD1 (5 bases). The germline V gene has CDR1 SEHNR and CDR2 FQNEAQ (reference sequence). The ends were cut back, 2 bases at V and 5 bases at J, with 9 bases in the middle. The CDR3 sequence is 13 residues long. The CDR3 protein is CASSLPGRTEAFF. DNA of the CDR3: TGTGCCAGCAGCTTACCAGGGAGGACTGAAGCTTTCTTT.

The chain recombines TRBV7-6 with TRBJ1-5; D gene uncertain. The V gene's germline CDR1 is SGHVS and CDR2 FNYEAQ. The CDR3 sequence is 12 residues long. V was clipped by 2 bases and J by 4 bases, with 3 bases between them. In nucleotides, the CDR3 is TGTGCCAGCAGCTTACCAAATCAGCCCCAGCATTTT. It yields the protein CASSLPNQPQHF.

J is TRBJ2-2 and V is TRBV2; 7 nucleotides agree with TRBD2. V dropped 4 bases and J dropped 2; count of bases not matched to a gene: 7. There are 16 residues in the CDR3. In germline, CDR1 is SNHLY, CDR2 FYNNEI. The CDR3 sequence: CASSARGGGNTGELFF. CDR3 coding DNA: TGTGCCAGCAGTGCGCGAGGCGGGGGTAACACCGGGGAGCTGTTTTTT.

The V and J genes are TRBV25-1 and TRBJ1-6, with D perhaps TRBD1 (5 bases). The CDR3 runs to 15 residues. Germline CDR1 is MGHDK and CDR2 is SYGVNS. V was clipped by 1 base and J by 10 bases, with 14 bases between them. Written as DNA, the CDR3 is TGTGCCAGCAGTGAATTTAGGGGTCCGGACTCACCCCTCCACTTT. It codes for CASSEFRGPDSPLHF.

V is TRBV15 and J is TRBJ2-3, with 8 bases that match TRBD1. This CDR3 region has 20 residues. The J segment lost 2 bases and the V segment lost 3 bases, leaving 19 bases of the junction unmatched. Germline V lookup: CDR1 LNHNV, CDR2 YYDKDF (reference sequence). CDR3 coding DNA: TGTGCCACCAGCAGTGATTTATGGGCCCAGACAGGGGTGATCACAGATACGCAGTATTTT. Its protein is CATSSDLWAQTGVITDTQYF.

V and J are TRBV5-1 and TRBJ1-6, with 9 bases that match TRBD1. From germline, CDR1 is SGHRS and CDR2 YFSETQ. V lost 3 bases, J lost 7 bases, and 5 bases stayed unmatched. The CDR3 length is 15 residues. The CDR3 bases are TGCGCCAGCAGCTCGGACAGGGGAGGCAATTCACCCCTCCACTTT. Protein sequence: CASSSDRGGNSPLHF.

The CDR3: CASSTRPRTGIIAYGYTF. In nucleotides, the CDR3 is TGTGCCAGCAGCACCCGGCCGCGGACAGGGATTATAGCCTATGGCTACACCTTC. The V and J genes are TRBV7-2 and TRBJ1-2, with 8 nucleotides matching TRBD1. Germline CDR1 reads SGHTA; CDR2 reads FQGNSA. V dropped 5 bases and J dropped 4; count of bases not matched to a gene: 18. There are 18 residues in the CDR3.

J is TRBJ2-7 and V is TRBV10-3, with D maybe TRBD1 (7 bases). The CDR3 totals 15 residues. With 7 bases removed from V and 0 bases from J, the gap between germline ends came to 16 bases. Looked up from germline, CDR1 is ENHRY and CDR2 is SYGVKD. CDR3 sequence reads: CAITAGQRSSYEQYF. The CDR3 nucleotides are TGTGCCATCACCGCGGGACAGAGAAGCTCCTACGAGCAGTACTTC.

This CDR3 is CSGGRGHNGYTF. In nucleotides, the CDR3 is TGCAGCGGTGGCAGGGGGCATAATGGCTACACCTTC. V and J are TRBV29-1 and TRBJ1-2; 8 positions match TRBD1. J was trimmed by 6 bases and V by 7 bases; bases with no gene match: 7. This CDR3 comprises 12 residues. The germline V gene encodes CDR1 SQVTM and CDR2 ANQGSEA.

V gene TRBV19 combines with J gene TRBJ1-1, with D hard to call. Trimming removed 3 bases from V and 4 bases from J, with 6 bases in between. The CDR3 is made up of 12 amino acids. The germline CDR1 and CDR2 sequences are LNHDA and SQIVND (reference sequence). As DNA, the CDR3 is TGTGCCAGTAGTATGGCCAGCACTGAAGCTTTCTTT. Translated, it gives CASSMASTEAFF.

In DNA, the CDR3 is TGTGCCAGCAGCTTAGGAGGCAGAACCTACGAGCAGTACTTC. Its protein product is CASSLGGRTYEQYF. The chain uses TRBV7-2 and TRBJ2-7; unclear D gene. This CDR3 is built from 14 residues. Between the trimmed V and J ends, which lost 1 base and 2 bases, there was a span of 9 bases. Germline loops: CDR1 SGHTA, CDR2 FQGNSA.

This chain links TRBV19 with TRBJ1-1; TRBD1 agrees at 8 bases. The CDR3 is 15 amino acids. Germline V lookup: CDR1 LNHDA, CDR2 SQIVND (reference sequence). The junction had 5 bases not matched to a gene; V was cut back by 1 base and J by 4 bases. DNA of the CDR3: TGTGCCAGTAGTATAGCTGGGACAGGAGGCACTGAAGCTTTCTTT. This gives the protein CASSIAGTGGTEAFF. Together with reference TRBV19 and TRBJ1-1, the CDR3 gives the full variable domain: DGGITQSPKYLFRKEGQNVTLSCEQNLNHDAMYWYRQDPGQGLRLIYYSQIVNDFQKGDIAEGYSVSREKKESFPLTVTSAQKNPTAFYLCASSIAGTGGTEAFFGQGTRLTVV.

As regards this clone: Distinct nucleotide sequences in the sample also encode this CDR3. The chain links TRBV6-5 to TRBJ1-5; no definite D call. Germline lookup yields CDR1 MNHEY and CDR2 SVGAGI. V was shortened by 0 bases and J by 0 bases, with 6 bases between the two germline ends. The CDR3 contains 15 residues. CDR3 DNA: TGTGCCAGCAGTTACTCACAGAATAGCAATCAGCCCCAGCATTTT. Encoded protein: CASSYSQNSNQPQHF.

The V gene is TRBV20-1, the J gene TRBJ2-1; D might be TRBD1 (5 bases). CDR1 and CDR2 from the germline V gene are DFQATT and SNEGSKA (reference sequence). This CDR3 has 11 amino acids. The germline V and J ends were trimmed by 6 bases and 10 bases, with 13 bases remaining between them. CDR3 DNA sequence: TGCAGTGCAAACCAGGGCGGAGAGCAGTTCTTC. Translation: CSANQGGEQFF.